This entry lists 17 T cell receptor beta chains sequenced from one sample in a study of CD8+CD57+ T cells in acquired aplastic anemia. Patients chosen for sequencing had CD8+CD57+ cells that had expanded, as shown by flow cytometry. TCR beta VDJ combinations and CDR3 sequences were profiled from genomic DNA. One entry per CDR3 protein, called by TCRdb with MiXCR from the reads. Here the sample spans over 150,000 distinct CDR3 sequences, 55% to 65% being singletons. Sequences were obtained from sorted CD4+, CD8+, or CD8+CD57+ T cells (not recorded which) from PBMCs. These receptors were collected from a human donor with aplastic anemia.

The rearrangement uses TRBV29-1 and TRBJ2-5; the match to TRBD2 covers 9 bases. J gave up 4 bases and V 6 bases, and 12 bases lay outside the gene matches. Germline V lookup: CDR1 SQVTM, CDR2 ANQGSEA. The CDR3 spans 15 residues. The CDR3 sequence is CSVLSGSSPRETQYF. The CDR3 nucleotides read TGCAGCGTCCTTAGCGGGAGTAGCCCCCGAGAGACCCAGTACTTC.

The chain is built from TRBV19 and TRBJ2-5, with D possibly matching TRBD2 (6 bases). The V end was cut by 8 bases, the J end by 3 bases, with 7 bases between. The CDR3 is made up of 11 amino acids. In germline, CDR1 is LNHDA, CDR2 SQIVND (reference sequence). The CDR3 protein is CASRGKETQYF. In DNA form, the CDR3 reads TGTGCCAGTCGGGGGAAAGAGACCCAGTACTTC.

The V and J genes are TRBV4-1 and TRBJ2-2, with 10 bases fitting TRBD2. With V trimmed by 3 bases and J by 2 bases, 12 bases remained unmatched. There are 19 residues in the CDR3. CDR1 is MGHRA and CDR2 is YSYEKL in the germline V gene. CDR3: CASSHGTSGKGTNTGELFF. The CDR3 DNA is TGCGCCAGCAGCCATGGAACTAGCGGGAAGGGAACAAACACCGGGGAGCTGTTTTTT.

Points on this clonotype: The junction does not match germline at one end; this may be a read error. The CDR3 coding sequence is TGTGCCAGTAGTCATAGCGGGGGGCTGTTTTTT. This codes for CASSHSGGLFF. The chain links TRBV19 to TRBJ2-2, with TRBD2 matching over 9 bases. Per germline, CDR1 LNHDA and CDR2 SQIVND (reference sequence). The CDR3 totals 11 residues.

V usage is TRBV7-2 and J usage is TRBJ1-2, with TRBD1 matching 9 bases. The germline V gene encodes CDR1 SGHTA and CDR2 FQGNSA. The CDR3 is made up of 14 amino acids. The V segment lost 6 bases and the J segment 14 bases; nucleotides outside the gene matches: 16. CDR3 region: CASSHFRDREPETF. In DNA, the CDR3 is TGTGCCAGCAGTCATTTCCGGGACAGGGAGCCGGAGACCTTC.

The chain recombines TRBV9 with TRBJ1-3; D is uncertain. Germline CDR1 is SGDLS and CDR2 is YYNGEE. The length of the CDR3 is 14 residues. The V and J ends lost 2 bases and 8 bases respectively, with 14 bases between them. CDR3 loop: CASSVRGTADTIYF. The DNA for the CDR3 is TGTGCCAGCAGCGTTAGAGGCACAGCAGACACCATATATTTT.

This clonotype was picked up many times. The DNA for the CDR3 is TGCGCCAGCAGCCAAGTCTCGGACCCCTCAACCTCCTACGAGCAGTACTTC. It specifies CASSQVSDPSTSYEQYF. The V gene is TRBV4-1, the J gene TRBJ2-7, with unresolved D. There are 17 residues in the CDR3. CDR1 and CDR2 (germline): MGHRA, YSYEKL. The ends were cut back, 1 base at V and 0 bases at J, with 16 bases in the middle.

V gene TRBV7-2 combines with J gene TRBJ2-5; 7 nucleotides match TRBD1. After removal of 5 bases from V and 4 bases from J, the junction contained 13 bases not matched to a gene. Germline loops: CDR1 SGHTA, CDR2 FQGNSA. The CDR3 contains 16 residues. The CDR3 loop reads CASSKQQGLGPETQYF. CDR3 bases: TGTGCCAGCAGCAAACAACAGGGGTTGGGGCCAGAGACCCAGTACTTC. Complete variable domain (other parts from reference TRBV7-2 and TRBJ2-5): GAGVSQSPSNKVTEKGKDVELRCDPISGHTALYWYRQSLGQGLEFLIYFQGNSAPDKSGLPSDRFSAERTGGSVSTLTIQRTQQEDSAVYLCASSKQQGLGPETQYFGPGTRLLVL.

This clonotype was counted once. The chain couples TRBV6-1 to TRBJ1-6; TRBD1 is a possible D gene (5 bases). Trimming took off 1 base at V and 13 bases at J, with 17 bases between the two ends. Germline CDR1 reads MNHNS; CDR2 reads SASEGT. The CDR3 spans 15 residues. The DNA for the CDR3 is TGTGCCAGCAGTGAAGGCAGGGAGCTCAATCAGCCCCTCCACTTT. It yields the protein CASSEGRELNQPLHF.

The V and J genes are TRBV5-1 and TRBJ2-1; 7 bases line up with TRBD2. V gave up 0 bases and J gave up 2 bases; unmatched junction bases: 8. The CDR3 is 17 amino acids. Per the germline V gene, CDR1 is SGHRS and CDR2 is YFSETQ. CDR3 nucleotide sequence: TGCGCCAGCAGCTTGGGCGCTACGGGAGGAACCTACAATGAGCAGTTCTTC. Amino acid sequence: CASSLGATGGTYNEQFF.

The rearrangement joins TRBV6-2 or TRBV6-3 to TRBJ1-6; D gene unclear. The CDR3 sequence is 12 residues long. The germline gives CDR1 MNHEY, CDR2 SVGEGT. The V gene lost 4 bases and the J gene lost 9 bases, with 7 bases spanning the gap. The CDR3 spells CASSLFSSPLHF. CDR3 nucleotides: TGTGCCAGCAGTTTGTTTTCTTCACCCCTCCACTTT.

The DNA for the CDR3 is TGCAGTGCTTGGACTAGCGGGGGGGCCGAGGACTACGAGCAGTACTTC. Translating gives CSAWTSGGAEDYEQYF. The chain employs TRBV20-1 and TRBJ2-7; 15 bases agree with TRBD2. The CDR3 loop spans 16 amino acids. Germline CDR1 reads DFQATT; CDR2 reads SNEGSKA (reference sequence). The V gene end was trimmed by 5 bases and the J gene end by 3 bases; junction bases not matched to a gene: 8.

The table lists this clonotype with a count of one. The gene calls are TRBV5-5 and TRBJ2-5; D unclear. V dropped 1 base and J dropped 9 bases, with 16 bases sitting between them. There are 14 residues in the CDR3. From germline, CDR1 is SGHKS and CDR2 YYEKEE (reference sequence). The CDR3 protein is CASSLSGKRKPQYF. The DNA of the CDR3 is TGTGCCAGCAGCTTGTCTGGGAAGAGGAAGCCCCAGTACTTC.

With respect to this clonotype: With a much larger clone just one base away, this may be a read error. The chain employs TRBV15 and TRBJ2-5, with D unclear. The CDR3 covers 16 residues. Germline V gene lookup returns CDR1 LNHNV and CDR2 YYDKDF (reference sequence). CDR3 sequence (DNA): TGTGCCACCAGCAGAGGAAAAGAGTTGTACCAAGAGGCCCAGTACTTC. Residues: CATSRGKELYQEAQYF.

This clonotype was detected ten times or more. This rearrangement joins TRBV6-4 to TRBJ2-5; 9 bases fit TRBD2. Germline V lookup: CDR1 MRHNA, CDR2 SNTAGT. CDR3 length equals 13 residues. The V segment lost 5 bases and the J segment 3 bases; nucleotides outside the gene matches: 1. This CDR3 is CASSRTSEETQYF. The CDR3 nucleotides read TGTGCCAGCAGTCGGACTAGCGAAGAGACCCAGTACTTC.

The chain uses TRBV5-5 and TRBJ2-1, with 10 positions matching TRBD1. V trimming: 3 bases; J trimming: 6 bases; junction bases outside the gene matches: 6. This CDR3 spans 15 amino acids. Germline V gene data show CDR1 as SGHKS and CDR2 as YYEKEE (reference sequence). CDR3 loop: CASSYYGTGVNEQFF. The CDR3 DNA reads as TGTGCCAGCAGCTACTATGGGACAGGGGTCAATGAGCAGTTCTTC.

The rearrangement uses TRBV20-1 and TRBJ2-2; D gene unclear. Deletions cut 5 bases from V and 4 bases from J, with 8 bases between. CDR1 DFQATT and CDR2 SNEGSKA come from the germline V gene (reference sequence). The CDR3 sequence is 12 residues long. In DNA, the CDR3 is TGCAGTGCTCAAGGGCGCACCGGGGAGCTGTTTTTT. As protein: CSAQGRTGELFF.